This T cell receptor beta chain originates from a study of early T cells in non-severe SARS-CoV-2 infection. The germline V and J ends were trimmed by 3 bases and 2 bases, with 15 bases remaining between them. The CDR3 loop spans 16 amino acids. Germline CDR1 is SEHNR and CDR2 is FQNEAQ (reference sequence). TCRdb called the 5' RACE reads again in MiXCR, with one record for every CDR3 protein. The table has approximately 67,000 distinct CDR3 sequences, about 9.9% seen once. Points from the study as a whole: Clonotype matching in VDJdb favored anti-spike CD8 responses and did not capture private and CD4 specificities.

This clonotype was found a few times. Its antigen remains unknown. The chain has TRBV7-9 and TRBJ2-3, with D uncertain. Sequencing used whole blood. This TCR came from an adult who was a healthcare worker with PCR-confirmed SARS-CoV-2 infection or an uninfected control (not recorded which). CDR3 DNA: TGTGCCAGCAGCTTTACTACCGCCTCGTCCACAGATACGCAGTATTTT. Translation: CASSFTTASSTDTQYF.